This entry features one T cell receptor beta chain sequence. Its antigen is undetermined. Profiled with immunoSEQ multiplex PCR; TCRdb holds only in-frame clones, not every one. The repertoire consists of about 77,000 clones, with roughly 91% occurring once and the leading ten covering less than 25%. The data belong to a study of T cells in localized non-small cell lung cancer. Broader study findings: The study detected a median roughly 61 of the top 100 tumor clones in adjacent lung. Uninvolved adjacent lung had higher T cell clonality than tumor and all other tissues.

Germline lookup yields CDR1 SNHLY and CDR2 FYNNEI. V was trimmed by 4 bases and J by 6 bases, leaving 18 bases between them. The CDR3 extends over 15 amino acids. This receptor was taken from a woman aged 40-75 years with stage I squamous cell lung carcinoma. The rearrangement links TRBV2 to TRBJ1-2, with D maybe TRBD1 (6 bases). Sequenced material: peripheral blood, taken before any cancer treatment. CDR3 residues: CASSGLGRGSDGYTF. CDR3 nucleotide sequence: TGTGCCAGCAGTGGGCTAGGCAGGGGAAGCGATGGCTACACCTTC.